This entry lists 7 T cell receptor beta chains sequenced from one sample in a study of CD8 T cells in ankylosing spondylitis. One entry per CDR3 protein, called by TCRdb with MiXCR from the 5' RACE reads. The sample carries about 42,000 distinct CDR3 sequences, approximately 2.6% recorded once. The sequenced sample was blood, either unsorted or a sorted T cell fraction (not recorded which). These receptors originate from a male donor with ankylosing spondylitis or in good health (not recorded which).

This clonotype has ten or more counts. The chain carries TRBV9 and TRBJ2-2, with a tentative D call TRBD2 (5 bases). Germline V gene sequence: CDR1 SGDLS, CDR2 YYNGEE. The V and J ends lost 2 bases and 4 bases respectively, with 9 bases between them. This CDR3 is 14 amino acids long. CDR3 loop: CASSVQAATGELFF. The DNA of the CDR3 is TGTGCCAGCAGCGTCCAAGCGGCCACCGGGGAGCTGTTTTTT.

This clonotype was counted many times. The chain uses TRBV9 and TRBJ2-2; TRBD2 aligns across 13 bases. The germline V gene has CDR1 SGDLS and CDR2 YYNGEE. The ends lost 0 bases at V and 5 bases at J; junction bases unmatched: 4. The CDR3 is made up of 17 amino acids. CDR3 sequence: CASSVGTSGRGTGELFF. CDR3 sequence (DNA): TGTGCCAGCAGCGTAGGGACTAGCGGGAGAGGTACCGGGGAGCTGTTTTTT. Supplemented by reference TRBV9 and TRBJ2-2, the full variable domain reads DSGVTQTPKHLITATGQRVTLRCSPRSGDLSVYWYQQSLDQGLQFLIQYYNGEERAKGNILERFSAQQFPDLHSELNLSSLELGDSALYFCASSVGTSGRGTGELFFGEGSRLTVL.

This clonotype was picked up many times. This chain connects TRBV9 to TRBJ1-5, with D perhaps matching TRBD1 (5 bases). Germline assignment: CDR1 SGDLS and CDR2 YYNGEE. This CDR3 is built from 15 residues. V was shortened by 4 bases and J by 0 bases, with 11 bases between the two germline ends. CDR3 sequence (DNA): TGTGCCAGCAGCTCCGCAGGGTATAGCAATCAGCCCCAGCATTTT. This gives the protein CASSSAGYSNQPQHF.

This clonotype was recorded at least ten times. The chain recombines TRBV9 with TRBJ2-5; 7 bases agree with TRBD2. There are 16 residues in the CDR3. Trimming at V came to 3 bases and at J to 1 base, leaving 9 bases not matched to a gene. Germline assignment: CDR1 SGDLS and CDR2 YYNGEE. CDR3 loop: CASSAGSGGSQETQYF. The CDR3 bases are TGTGCCAGCAGCGCAGGATCAGGCGGGAGCCAAGAGACCCAGTACTTC.

This clonotype was observed many times. The chain combines TRBV9 with TRBJ2-2, with 7 nucleotides matching TRBD2. Germline V gene data show CDR1 as SGDLS and CDR2 as YYNGEE. This CDR3 spans 16 amino acids. J was trimmed by 7 bases and V by 2 bases; bases with no gene match: 11. The CDR3 DNA sequence: TGTGCCAGCAGCGTCGGTCGGCGGGAGTCGGGCGGGGAGCTGTTTTTT. This translates into CASSVGRRESGGELFF.

This clonotype appeared many times. The rearrangement uses TRBV9 and TRBJ1-6; 7 bases map to TRBD1. The J segment lost 4 bases and the V segment lost 3 bases, leaving 4 bases of the junction unmatched. This CDR3 has 15 residues. Germline V gene lookup returns CDR1 SGDLS and CDR2 YYNGEE. CDR3 in amino acids: CASSAYRGYNSPLHF. The CDR3 DNA reads as TGTGCCAGCAGCGCCTACAGGGGATATAATTCACCCCTCCACTTT.

This clonotype was counted many times. CDR3 sequence: CASSGRANEQYF. CDR3 DNA: TGTGCCAGCAGCGGGAGGGCCAACGAGCAGTACTTC. The rearrangement uses TRBV9 and TRBJ2-7, with D perhaps matching TRBD2 (6 bases). Germline V CDR1 and CDR2: SGDLS, YYNGEE. V was cut by 3 bases and J by 5 bases, with 9 bases left in between. CDR3 size: 12 residues.